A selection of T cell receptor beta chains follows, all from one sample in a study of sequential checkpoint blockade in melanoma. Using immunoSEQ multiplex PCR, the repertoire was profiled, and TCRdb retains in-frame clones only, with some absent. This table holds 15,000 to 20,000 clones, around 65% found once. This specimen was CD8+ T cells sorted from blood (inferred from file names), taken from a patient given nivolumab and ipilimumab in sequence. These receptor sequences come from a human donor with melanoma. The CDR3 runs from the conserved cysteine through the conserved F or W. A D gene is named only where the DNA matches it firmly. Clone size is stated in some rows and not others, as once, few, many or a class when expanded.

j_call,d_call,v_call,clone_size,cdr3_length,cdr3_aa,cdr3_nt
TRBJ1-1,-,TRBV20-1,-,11,CSVSGGTEAFF,TGCAGCGTCTCGGGTGGGACTGAAGCTTTCTTT
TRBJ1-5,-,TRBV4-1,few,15,CASSPAGALIQPQHF,TGCGCCAGCAGCCCTGCTGGGGCCCTTATTCAGCCCCAGCATTTT
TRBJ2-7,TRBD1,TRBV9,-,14,CASSPGQGTYEQYF,TGTGCCAGCAGCCCTGGACAGGGTACCTACGAGCAGTACTTC
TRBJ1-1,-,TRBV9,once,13,CASNDGTYTEAFF,TGTGCCAGCAACGATGGGACTTACACTGAAGCTTTCTTT